Given below is one T cell receptor (beta chain) in context. The antigen is undetermined. This sample is drawn from a study of cytomegalovirus exposure and HLA in healthy donors. The PCR was carried out with 60 Vbeta primers and 13 Jbeta primers. In the original analysis: In a later analysis, tens of millions of unique TCR beta chains included roughly 11 million shared by two or more donors. Profiled with immunoSEQ multiplex PCR; TCRdb holds only in-frame clones, not every one. D and trimming come from the DNA, and the V and J calls and clone size come from that table. The table includes around 100,000 clones, roughly 70% detected once. The CDR3 length is 12 residues. V lost 2 bases to trimming and J lost 4 bases, with 3 bases between them. CDR1 SNHLY and CDR2 FYNNEI come from the germline V gene. The study, taken as a whole, reports: Fewer N-insertions (relative to the roughly 660-donor mean) were reportedly seen in an Asian-associated ancestry cluster in a later analysis. A cluster of highly shared sequence variants was likely a sequencing artifact.

The clonotype was recovered from a woman in her 50s in good health and CMV-seronegative. The genes are TRBV2 and TRBJ2-1; D is uncertain. Sequenced: PBMCs. The CDR3 DNA follows: TGTGCCAGCAGTGAACAGTACAATGAGCAGTTCTTC. It is translated as CASSEQYNEQFF.